Following are 9 T cell receptor beta chains from one sample sequenced in a study of blood T cells in healthy people across ages. Using a J-beta primer mix together with a sample-barcoded 5' primer, a second PCR was run for about 6 to 11 cycles. From the 5' RACE reads, TCRdb called clonotypes with MiXCR, one entry per CDR3 protein. This sample carries about 770,000 distinct CDR3 sequences, under 55% of them seen once, and the ten largest clones take approximately 20%. Material: blood. The source is a man aged 55-75 years in good health.

This chain joins TRBV5-1 and TRBJ1-2; D is unresolved. The CDR3 has 14 residues. CDR1 is SGHRS, CDR2 YFSETQ, per germline. Trimming pared 0 bases from V and 4 bases from J, leaving 10 bases between. The CDR3 protein is CASSLAAGTYGYTF. CDR3 bases: TGCGCCAGCAGCTTGGCGGCAGGAACCTATGGCTACACCTTC.

This clonotype was seen more than once but under ten times. V and J are TRBV30 and TRBJ2-7, with a possible D match to TRBD1 (5 bases). The V gene's germline CDR1 is GTSNPN and CDR2 SVGIG (reference sequence). V lost 4 bases to trimming and J lost 2 bases, with 12 bases between them. This CDR3 comprises 13 residues. As DNA, the CDR3 is TGTGCCTGGACGACAGCCCTCACCTACGAGCAGTACTTC. Its protein product is CAWTTALTYEQYF.

This rearrangement joins TRBV2 to TRBJ2-5; D unresolved. The CDR3 loop spans 9 amino acids. CDR1 and CDR2 (germline): SNHLY, FYNNEI. CDR3 loop: CPHGNEQYF. The DNA for the CDR3 is TGTCCCCACGGCAATGAGCAGTACTTC.

This clonotype turned up a few times. J is TRBJ2-5 and V is TRBV20-1; TRBD2 matches at 11 bases. J lost 1 base, V lost 4 bases, and 5 bases had no gene match. CDR3 length equals 15 residues. CDR1 DFQATT and CDR2 SNEGSKA come from the germline V gene (reference sequence). This CDR3 is CSAKLAGGRQETQYF. Written as DNA, the CDR3 is TGCAGTGCTAAATTAGCGGGGGGGCGCCAAGAGACCCAGTACTTC.

V and J are TRBV29-1 and TRBJ1-1; D is unresolved. The CDR3 consists of 13 residues. V lost 3 bases and J 3 bases, leaving 11 bases between the germline ends. CDR1 and CDR2 (germline): SQVTM, ANQGSEA. The CDR3 DNA sequence: TGCAGCGTTGACGGGATATCGGACACTGAAGCTTTCTTT. This encodes CSVDGISDTEAFF.

This chain connects TRBV3-1 to TRBJ2-3; D remains ambiguous. Germline loops: CDR1 LGHDT, CDR2 YNNKEL (reference sequence). The CDR3 is 17 amino acids. Trimming stripped 4 bases from V and 3 bases from J, with 20 bases between. Here the CDR3 DNA reads TGTGCCAGCAGCCGCCTCCAATCTAGTTTTCGAACAGATACGCAGTATTTT. This translates into CASSRLQSSFRTDTQYF.

At least ten counts were recorded for this clonotype. The chain carries TRBV2 and TRBJ1-6; 7 bases are shared with TRBD1. Germline CDR1 is SNHLY and CDR2 is FYNNEI. V lost 5 bases and J lost 5; bases outside the gene matches: 3. The CDR3 length is 14 residues. Here the CDR3 DNA reads TGTGCCAGCAGTAGAACAGGGGATAATTCACCCCTCCACTTT. Encoded protein: CASSRTGDNSPLHF. Complete variable domain (other parts from reference TRBV2 and TRBJ1-6): EPEVTQTPSHQVTQMGQEVILRCVPISNHLYFYWYRQILGQKVEFLVSFYNNEISEKSEIFDDQFSVERPDGSNFTLKIRSTKLEDSAMYFCASSRTGDNSPLHFGNGTRLTVT.

The chain combines TRBV20-1 with TRBJ1-1, with TRBD1 identical over 8 bases. Germline trimming cut 6 bases from V and 1 base from J; bases unmatched to any gene: 4. The V gene's germline CDR1 is DFQATT and CDR2 SNEGSKA (reference sequence). The CDR3 covers 13 residues. The CDR3 loop reads CSAQDRGNTEAFF. For the CDR3, the DNA is TGCAGTGCCCAAGACAGGGGGAACACTGAAGCTTTCTTT.

The chain couples TRBV27 to TRBJ2-1, with TRBD2 matching over 9 bases. Germline values: CDR1 MNHEY, CDR2 SMNVEV (reference sequence). This CDR3 region has 15 residues. V was clipped by 6 bases and J by 4 bases; unmatched bases: 7. The CDR3 sequence: CASSPASGVYNEQFF. In DNA form, the CDR3 reads TGTGCCAGCAGCCCTGCTAGCGGGGTTTACAATGAGCAGTTCTTC.